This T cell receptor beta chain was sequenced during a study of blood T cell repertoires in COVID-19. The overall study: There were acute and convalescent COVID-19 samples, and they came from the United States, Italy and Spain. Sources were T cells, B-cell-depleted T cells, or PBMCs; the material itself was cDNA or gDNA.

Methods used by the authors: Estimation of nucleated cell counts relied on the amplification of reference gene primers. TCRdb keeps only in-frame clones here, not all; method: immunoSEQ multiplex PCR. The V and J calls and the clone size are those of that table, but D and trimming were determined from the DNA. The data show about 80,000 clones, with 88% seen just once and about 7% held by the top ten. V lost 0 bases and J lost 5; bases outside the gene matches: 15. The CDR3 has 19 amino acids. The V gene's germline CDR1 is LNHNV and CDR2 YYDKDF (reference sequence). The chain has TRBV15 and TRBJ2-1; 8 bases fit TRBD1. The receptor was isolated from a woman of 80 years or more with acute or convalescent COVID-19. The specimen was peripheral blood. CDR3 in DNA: TGTGCCACCAGCAGAGACGTCCTTCCTCGACAGGGGCGCGACAATGAGCAGTTCTTC. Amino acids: CATSRDVLPRQGRDNEQFF.